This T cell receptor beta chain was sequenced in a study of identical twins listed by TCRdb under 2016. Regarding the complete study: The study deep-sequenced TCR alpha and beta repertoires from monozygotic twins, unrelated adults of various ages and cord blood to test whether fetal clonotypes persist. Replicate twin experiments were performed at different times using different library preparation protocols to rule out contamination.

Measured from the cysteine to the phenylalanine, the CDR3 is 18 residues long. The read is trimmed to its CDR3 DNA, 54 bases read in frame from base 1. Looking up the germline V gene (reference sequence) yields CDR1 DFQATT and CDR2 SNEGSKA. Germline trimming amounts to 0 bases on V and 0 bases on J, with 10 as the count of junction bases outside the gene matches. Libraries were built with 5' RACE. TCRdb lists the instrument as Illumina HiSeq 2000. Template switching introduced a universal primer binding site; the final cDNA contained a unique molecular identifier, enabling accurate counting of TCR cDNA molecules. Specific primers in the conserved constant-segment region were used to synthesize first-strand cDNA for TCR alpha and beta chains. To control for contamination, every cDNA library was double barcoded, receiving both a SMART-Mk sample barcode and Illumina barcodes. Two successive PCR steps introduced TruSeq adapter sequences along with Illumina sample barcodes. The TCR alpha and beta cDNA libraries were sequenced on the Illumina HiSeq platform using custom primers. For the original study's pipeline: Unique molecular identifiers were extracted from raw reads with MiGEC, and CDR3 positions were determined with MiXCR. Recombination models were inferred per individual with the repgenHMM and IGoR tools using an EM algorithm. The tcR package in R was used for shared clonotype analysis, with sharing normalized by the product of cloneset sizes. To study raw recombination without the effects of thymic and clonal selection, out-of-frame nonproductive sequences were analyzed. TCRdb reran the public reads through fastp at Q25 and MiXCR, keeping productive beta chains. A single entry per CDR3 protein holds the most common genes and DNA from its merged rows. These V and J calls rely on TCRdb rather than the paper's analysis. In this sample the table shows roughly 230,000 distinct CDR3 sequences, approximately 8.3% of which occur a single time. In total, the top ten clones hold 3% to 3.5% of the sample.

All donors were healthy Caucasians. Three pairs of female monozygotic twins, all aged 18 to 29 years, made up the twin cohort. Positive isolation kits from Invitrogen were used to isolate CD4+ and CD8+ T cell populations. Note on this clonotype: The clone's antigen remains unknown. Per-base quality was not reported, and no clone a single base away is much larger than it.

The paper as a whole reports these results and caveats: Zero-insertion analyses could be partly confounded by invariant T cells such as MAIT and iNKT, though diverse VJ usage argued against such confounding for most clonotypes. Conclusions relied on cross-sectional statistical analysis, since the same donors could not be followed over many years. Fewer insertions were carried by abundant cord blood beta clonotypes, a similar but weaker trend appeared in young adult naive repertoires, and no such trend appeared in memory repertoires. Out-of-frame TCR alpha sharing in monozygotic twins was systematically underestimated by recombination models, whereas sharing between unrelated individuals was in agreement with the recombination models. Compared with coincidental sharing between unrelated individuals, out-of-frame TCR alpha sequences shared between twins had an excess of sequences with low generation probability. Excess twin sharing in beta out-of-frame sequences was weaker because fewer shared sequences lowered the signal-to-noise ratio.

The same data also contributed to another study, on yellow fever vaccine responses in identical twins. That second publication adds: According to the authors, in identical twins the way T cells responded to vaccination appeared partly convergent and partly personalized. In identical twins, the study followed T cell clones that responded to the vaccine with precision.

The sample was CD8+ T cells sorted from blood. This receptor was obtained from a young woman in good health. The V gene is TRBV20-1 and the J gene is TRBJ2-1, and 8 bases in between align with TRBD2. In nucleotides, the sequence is TGCAGTGCTAGAGACCATAGCGGGGAAACTAGCTCCTACAATGAGCAGTTCTTC. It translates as CSARDHSGETSSYNEQFF.